This T cell receptor beta chain was sequenced for a study of response to subunit inactivated influenza vaccine. Overall study results and limits: Every seasonal influenza vaccination brings in few new T cells, the authors suggested.

This CDR3 contains 14 residues. Trimming stripped 3 bases from V and 2 bases from J, with 11 bases between. The germline V gene has CDR1 SGHAT and CDR2 FQDESV (reference sequence). TCRdb re-analysed the RT-PCR reads in MiXCR, keeping a single row per CDR3 protein. Of 500,000 to 600,000 distinct CDR3 sequences in the sample, about 12% are singletons; the top ten hold about a tenth. This clonotype was counted between two and nine times. Its antigen is still unknown. The TCR sequence derives from a man aged 45-60 years who received an inactivated influenza vaccine. Source: PBMCs from blood, taken on the day of vaccination. The chain couples TRBV11-1 to TRBJ2-7; possibly TRBD1 for D (5 bases). The CDR3 DNA reads TGTGCCAGCAGCTTCCAGGGTAAACCCTACGAGCAGTACTTC. Its translation: CASSFQGKPYEQYF.